What follows are 10 T cell receptor beta chains derived from one specimen sequenced in a study of blood T cell repertoires in COVID-19. Repertoires were generated with immunoSEQ multiplex PCR, while TCRdb's copy carries only in-frame clones and drops some. The sample has 120,000 to 150,000 clones; approximately 84% are singletons. The source material was peripheral blood. The receptors were sampled from a human donor in a cohort sampled during active COVID-19.

The chain joins TRBV5-6 to TRBJ2-6; TRBD2 might be the D (5 bases). V gave up 7 bases and J gave up 0 bases, with 8 bases separating them. Looked up from germline, CDR1 is SGHDT and CDR2 is YYEEEE. CDR3 length: 14 residues. The CDR3 nucleotides read TGTGCCAGCGCGAGGGACTCTGGGGCCAACGTCCTGACTTTC. Its translation: CASARDSGANVLTF.

The rearrangement links TRBV19 to TRBJ2-3; 8 bases are shared with TRBD1. Germline lookup yields CDR1 LNHDA and CDR2 SQIVND (reference sequence). CDR3 length: 13 amino acids. Losses at the gene ends were 5 bases for V and 4 bases for J; bases not matched to a gene: 2. CDR3 loop: CASSGQGSDTQYF. The CDR3 DNA is TGTGCCAGTAGTGGACAGGGATCAGATACGCAGTATTTT. The complete variable domain, with remaining parts taken from reference TRBV19 and TRBJ2-3, reads DGGITQSPKYLFRKEGQNVTLSCEQNLNHDAMYWYRQDPGQGLRLIYYSQIVNDFQKGDIAEGYSVSREKKESFPLTVTSAQKNPTAFYLCASSGQGSDTQYFGPGTRLTVL.

This chain uses TRBV29-1 with TRBJ2-2; TRBD2 is a possible D gene (7 bases). V was pared by 4 bases and J by 3 bases, with 18 bases between. The CDR3 is made up of 16 amino acids. CDR1 is SQVTM and CDR2 is ANQGSEA in the germline V gene. In DNA, the CDR3 is TGCAGCGTTGGCCCACAATGGGGGGGCGACACCGGGGAGCTGTTTTTT. Translating it yields CSVGPQWGGDTGELFF.

Here the CDR3 DNA reads TGCGCCAGCAGCTTGTCTCCGACTACAACTAATGAAAAACTGTTTTTT. It specifies CASSLSPTTTNEKLFF. The rearrangement uses TRBV5-1 and TRBJ1-4; no firm D call. Trimming took off 1 base at V and 0 bases at J, with 10 bases between the two ends. Germline values: CDR1 SGHRS, CDR2 YFSETQ. This CDR3 comprises 16 residues. The variable domain in full, with the rest retrieved from reference TRBV5-1 and TRBJ1-4, is KAGVTQTPRYLIKTRGQQVTLSCSPISGHRSVSWYQQTPGQGLQFLFEYFSETQRNKGNFPGRFSGRQFSNSRSEMNVSTLELGDSALYLCASSLSPTTTNEKLFFGSGTQLSVL.

The rearrangement joins TRBV2 to TRBJ2-2; maybe TRBD1 (5 bases). V gave up 5 bases and J gave up 3 bases, with 10 bases separating them. The CDR3 has 14 amino acids. The germline gives CDR1 SNHLY, CDR2 FYNNEI. The CDR3 region has the DNA TGTGCCAGCAGTACATTCAGGGACACCGGGGAGCTGTTTTTT. This gives the protein CASSTFRDTGELFF.

The V gene is TRBV6-5, the J gene TRBJ2-2; 9 nucleotides align to TRBD2. With V trimmed by 7 bases and J by 5 bases, 2 bases remained unmatched. Germline V gene data show CDR1 as MNHEY and CDR2 as SVGAGI. CDR3 size: 13 residues. The CDR3 here is CASITSGTGELFF. The CDR3 DNA reads TGTGCCAGCATAACTAGCGGGACCGGGGAGCTGTTTTTT.

The genes are TRBV29-1 and TRBJ1-1; D not certain. CDR1 and CDR2 from the germline V gene are SQVTM and ANQGSEA. The CDR3 contains 12 residues. The ends were cut back, 7 bases at V and 2 bases at J, with 11 bases in the middle. The DNA for the CDR3 is TGCAGCGGGGCCCTCCCAAACACTGAAGCTTTCTTT. Residues: CSGALPNTEAFF. Together with reference TRBV29-1 and TRBJ1-1, the CDR3 gives the full variable domain: SAVISQKPSRDICQRGTSLTIQCQVDSQVTMMFWYRQQPGQSLTLIATANQGSEATYESGFVIDKFPISRPNLTFSTLTVSNMSPEDSSIYLCSGALPNTEAFFGQGTRLTVV.

The chain has TRBV27 and TRBJ2-5; maybe TRBD1 (7 bases). The ends were cut back, 2 bases at V and 5 bases at J, with 21 bases in the middle. The CDR3 loop spans 17 amino acids. Looked up from germline, CDR1 is MNHEY and CDR2 is SMNVEV (reference sequence). The CDR3 here is CASSLEGQGGIWETQYF. CDR3 in DNA: TGTGCCAGCAGTTTAGAGGGTCAGGGGGGAATTTGGGAGACCCAGTACTTC.

Written as DNA, the CDR3 is TGTGCCTGGACTGCACAACAGGGGTTGGATTCACCCCTCCACTTT. Translating it yields CAWTAQQGLDSPLHF. The chain has TRBV30 and TRBJ1-6; 7 bases are a match to TRBD1. The V and J ends lost 4 bases and 8 bases, in that order; junction bases with no gene match: 11. Per the germline V gene, CDR1 is GTSNPN and CDR2 is SVGIG (reference sequence). CDR3 size: 15 residues. Full variable domain (missing parts from reference TRBV30 and TRBJ1-6): SQTIHQWPATLVQPVGSPLSLECTVEGTSNPNLYWYRQAAGRGLQLLFYSVGIGQISSEVPQNLSASRPQDRQFILSSKKLLLSDSGFYLCAWTAQQGLDSPLHFGNGTRLTVT.

CDR3: CASSPAGANVLTF. CDR3 in DNA: TGCGCCAGCAGCCCTGCTGGGGCCAACGTCCTGACTTTC. This chain links TRBV4-1 with TRBJ2-6; the D is unclear. Germline CDR1 is MGHRA and CDR2 is YSYEKL. Between the trimmed V and J ends, which lost 4 bases and 2 bases, there was a span of 3 bases. The CDR3 is 13 amino acids.